This T cell receptor (beta chain) originates from a study of CD8+CD57+ T cells in acquired aplastic anemia. Patients sequenced had flow cytometry evidence of CD8+CD57+ cell expansion. Profiling that covered TCR beta VDJ and CDR3 relied on genomic DNA as its template. TCRdb independently ran MiXCR on the reads; one entry per CDR3 protein. The data contain 80,000 to 100,000 distinct CDR3 sequences, roughly 70% of them singletons. Looked up from germline, CDR1 is SQVTM and CDR2 is ANQGSEA. Deletions cut 6 bases from V and 3 bases from J, with 15 bases between. The CDR3 contains 13 residues. The V and J genes are TRBV29-1 and TRBJ2-7; no firm D call. Material: sorted CD4+, CD8+, or CD8+CD57+ T cells (not recorded which) from PBMCs. The sequence was collected from a human donor with aplastic anemia. The CDR3 coding sequence is TGCAGCGTGGTCCTAGGAACTCTCTACGAGCAGTACTTC. Its protein product is CSVVLGTLYEQYF.